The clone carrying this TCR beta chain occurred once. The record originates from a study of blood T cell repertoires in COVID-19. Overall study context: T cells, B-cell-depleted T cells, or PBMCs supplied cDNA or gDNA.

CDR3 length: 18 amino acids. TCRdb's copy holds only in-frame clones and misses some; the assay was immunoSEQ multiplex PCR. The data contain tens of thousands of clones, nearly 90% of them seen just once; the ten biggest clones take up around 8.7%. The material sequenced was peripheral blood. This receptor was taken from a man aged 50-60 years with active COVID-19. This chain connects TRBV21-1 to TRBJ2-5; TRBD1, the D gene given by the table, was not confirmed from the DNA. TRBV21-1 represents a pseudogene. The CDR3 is CASSSHPQTGNSQETQYF. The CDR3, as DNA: TGTGCCAGCAGCTCCCACCCACAGACAGGGAATTCCCAAGAGACCCAGTACTTC.